Each of the 30 T cell receptor beta chains below was sequenced from the same sample in a study of blood T cell repertoires in COVID-19. Profiling relied on immunoSEQ multiplex PCR, and the TCRdb table lists in-frame clones only, not all of them. The profile shows approximately 290,000 clones, approximately 86% of them singletons. What was sequenced was peripheral blood. These receptors were taken from a human donor with COVID-19, enrolled during active disease. The donor label of this sample is uncertain.

V usage is TRBV11-2 and J usage is TRBJ1-2; 7 nucleotides match TRBD1. This CDR3 is 13 amino acids long. V dropped 5 bases and J dropped 8; count of bases not matched to a gene: 8. CDR1 and CDR2 from the germline V gene are SGHAT and FQNNGV. CDR3 region: CASSIDRDQGYTF. In nucleotides, the CDR3 is TGTGCCAGCAGCATCGACAGGGATCAGGGCTACACCTTC.

This chain uses TRBV19 with TRBJ1-2; 12 bases are a match to TRBD1. After removal of 7 bases from V and 4 bases from J, the junction contained 13 bases not matched to a gene. The germline V gene encodes CDR1 LNHDA and CDR2 SQIVND (reference sequence). The CDR3 totals 17 residues. The CDR3 DNA reads as TGTGCCAGTACTGACCGGGACAGGGGGCCGGGTAGCTATGGCTACACCTTC. It encodes CASTDRDRGPGSYGYTF.

The chain has TRBV10-3 and TRBJ2-7, with D possibly being TRBD1 (6 bases). The V end lost 5 bases, the J end lost 3 bases, and 14 bases lay between the germline ends. CDR1 is ENHRY and CDR2 is SYGVKD in the germline V gene. The CDR3 contains 14 residues. CDR3 protein: CAISPPGDLYEQYF. As DNA, the CDR3 is TGTGCCATCAGTCCGCCAGGGGACCTCTACGAGCAGTACTTC.

The genes are TRBV19 and TRBJ2-1; TRBD2 agrees at 7 bases. Germline assignment: CDR1 LNHDA and CDR2 SQIVND (reference sequence). V shed 3 bases, J shed 0 bases, and the junction held 8 bases outside the gene matches. This CDR3 is 17 amino acids long. The CDR3 DNA reads TGTGCCAGTAGTATCTCCTCCGGCGGGAGCTCCTACAATGAGCAGTTCTTC. Translated: CASSISSGGSSYNEQFF. Supplemented by reference TRBV19 and TRBJ2-1, the full variable domain reads DGGITQSPKYLFRKEGQNVTLSCEQNLNHDAMYWYRQDPGQGLRLIYYSQIVNDFQKGDIAEGYSVSREKKESFPLTVTSAQKNPTAFYLCASSISSGGSSYNEQFFGPGTRLTVL.

This clone showed up just a few times. The chain employs TRBV7-2 and TRBJ1-1; D possibly corresponds to TRBD1 (6 bases). V was clipped by 4 bases and J by 4 bases, with 16 bases between them. CDR3 length: 15 amino acids. Germline V gene lookup returns CDR1 SGHTA and CDR2 FQGNSA. CDR3 residues: CASSSAGDIGTEAFF. As DNA, the CDR3 is TGTGCCAGCAGCTCCGCCGGGGACATTGGCACTGAAGCTTTCTTT.

The CDR3 here is CATSAPGQPNTGELFF. The CDR3 DNA reads TGTGCCACCAGTGCGCCAGGACAGCCGAACACCGGGGAGCTGTTTTTT. This sequence joins TRBV24-1 and TRBJ2-2; tentative D call: TRBD1 (6 bases). The germline CDR1 and CDR2 sequences are KGHDR and SFDVKD. The V and J ends lost 5 bases and 0 bases respectively, with 12 bases between them. The CDR3 has 16 amino acids.

DNA for the CDR3: TGTGCCAGCAGCGCGGGGGGACGTCCGAACACCGGGGAGCTGTTTTTT. This sequence encodes CASSAGGRPNTGELFF. The chain combines TRBV9 with TRBJ2-2; 7 bases are shared with TRBD2. V gave up 3 bases and J gave up 0 bases; unmatched junction bases: 5. This CDR3 has 16 amino acids. Germline V gene sequence: CDR1 SGDLS, CDR2 YYNGEE.

The CDR3 DNA follows: TGCGCCAGCAGCTTGGTGCCGACAGGGAACATGAACACTGAAGCTTTCTTT. The encoded protein is CASSLVPTGNMNTEAFF. This sequence joins TRBV5-1 and TRBJ1-1; TRBD1 matches 7 bases. The CDR3 has 17 amino acids. With V trimmed by 0 bases and J by 0 bases, 8 bases remained unmatched. Germline V gene sequence: CDR1 SGHRS, CDR2 YFSETQ.

The rearrangement joins TRBV11-2 to TRBJ1-1; 7 bases are shared with TRBD1. The CDR3 runs to 14 residues. J lost 4 bases, V lost 5 bases, and 7 bases had no gene match. The germline gives CDR1 SGHAT, CDR2 FQNNGV. CDR3 region: CASSLTGVGTEAFF. CDR3 nucleotide sequence: TGTGCCAGCAGCCTTACAGGGGTGGGCACTGAAGCTTTCTTT.

In this sample, this clone turned up a few times. The CDR3 region is CASGGQNEKLFF. The CDR3 DNA reads as TGTGCCAGCGGGGGACAGAATGAAAAACTGTTTTTT. The genes are TRBV12-3 or TRBV12-4 and TRBJ1-4; 7 nucleotides line up with TRBD1. Trimming removed 8 bases from V and 5 bases from J; junction bases left unmatched: 2. The CDR3 consists of 12 residues.

This sequence joins TRBV11-1 and TRBJ2-7; 8 bases match TRBD1. The CDR3 length is 13 residues. The junction had 6 bases not matched to a gene; V was cut back by 5 bases and J by 6 bases. Germline CDR1 SGHAT, CDR2 FQDESV (reference sequence). The CDR3, as DNA: TGTGCCAGCAGCATGACAGGGGTTCTCGAGCAGTACTTC. Its protein product is CASSMTGVLEQYF.

V and J are TRBV6-5 and TRBJ1-2; D gene unclear. The V gene's germline CDR1 is MNHEY and CDR2 SVGAGI. This CDR3 has 14 residues. Trimming pared 7 bases from V and 2 bases from J, leaving 14 bases between. CDR3 DNA: TGTGCCAGCAAATTGTCCGCGGAGAACTATGGCTACACCTTC. This codes for CASKLSAENYGYTF.

The rearrangement uses TRBV5-6 and TRBJ2-7, with D possibly matching TRBD2 (11 bases). There are 17 residues in the CDR3. From germline, CDR1 is SGHDT and CDR2 YYEEEE. Trimming cost V 0 bases and J 4 bases, with 20 bases left between them. The CDR3 nucleotides read TGTGCCAGCAGCTTGGGGACAGGGGGACTAGCGGCATACGAGCAGTACTTC. This gives the protein CASSLGTGGLAAYEQYF. Complete variable domain (other parts from reference TRBV5-6 and TRBJ2-7): DAGVTQSPTHLIKTRGQQVTLRCSPKSGHDTVSWYQQALGQGPQFIFQYYEEEERQRGNFPDRFSGHQFPNYSSELNVNALLLGDSALYLCASSLGTGGLAAYEQYFGPGTRLTVT.

This clone was recorded a few times. The rearrangement joins TRBV18 to TRBJ2-1; 13 bases are shared with TRBD2. Per germline, CDR1 KGHSH and CDR2 LQKENI. V shed 1 base, J shed 7 bases, and the junction held 4 bases outside the gene matches. This CDR3 comprises 16 residues. The CDR3 DNA reads as TGTGCCAGCTCACCACGACTAGCGGGAGGACAGAATGAGCAGTTCTTC. Translated: CASSPRLAGGQNEQFF.

The chain couples TRBV25-1 to TRBJ2-7, with a possible D match to TRBD2 (5 bases). Trimming took off 6 bases at V and 3 bases at J, with 9 bases between the two ends. Germline V lookup: CDR1 MGHDK, CDR2 SYGVNS. CDR3 length: 12 residues. The CDR3 region has the DNA TGTGCCAGCAGGGACTTTAACTACGAGCAGTACTTC. Its protein product is CASRDFNYEQYF.

The CDR3 sequence: CASSLGTSGSGTDTQYF. In DNA form, the CDR3 reads TGTGCCAGCAGCCTTGGGACTAGCGGGAGCGGGACAGATACGCAGTATTTT. The V call is TRBV7-2, the J call TRBJ2-3, with 14 positions matching TRBD2. The CDR3 length is 17 residues. Germline CDR1 reads SGHTA; CDR2 reads FQGNSA. The ends lost 5 bases at V and 3 bases at J; junction bases unmatched: 7.

This chain links TRBV3-1 (or the pseudogene TRBV3-2) with TRBJ1-1, with D possibly TRBD1 on 6 matching bases. Trimming took off 4 bases at V and 0 bases at J, with 12 bases between the two ends. The germline CDR1 and CDR2 sequences are LGHDT and YNNKEL (reference sequence). There are 15 residues in the CDR3. In DNA form, the CDR3 reads TGTGCCAGCAGCCCCCGGACAGCATTGAACACTGAAGCTTTCTTT. Protein sequence: CASSPRTALNTEAFF.

This clone was detected once. This sequence joins TRBV27 and TRBJ2-1, with TRBD2 matching 7 bases. This CDR3 comprises 16 residues. The V and J ends lost 2 bases and 4 bases, in that order; junction bases with no gene match: 8. Looked up from germline, CDR1 is MNHEY and CDR2 is SMNVEV (reference sequence). CDR3 bases: TGTGCCAGCAGTTTAAGGCGCGGGAGCTCGTACAATGAGCAGTTCTTC. As protein: CASSLRRGSSYNEQFF.

The rearrangement links TRBV5-1 to TRBJ1-1; 7 nucleotides line up with TRBD1. Germline CDR1 and CDR2: SGHRS and YFSETQ. This CDR3 has 14 amino acids. Trimming removed 7 bases from V and 4 bases from J; junction bases left unmatched: 10. CDR3 nucleotides: TGCGCCAGCCACAAAAGACAGGGATCCACTGAAGCTTTCTTT. Its translation: CASHKRQGSTEAFF.

V gene TRBV6-5 combines with J gene TRBJ2-3, with TRBD2 as a possible D gene (5 bases). Germline values: CDR1 MNHEY, CDR2 SVGAGI. The V and J ends lost 0 bases and 6 bases respectively, with 10 bases between them. This CDR3 has 14 amino acids. The CDR3 reads CASSYSDGGDTQYF. The CDR3 DNA reads TGTGCCAGCAGTTACTCGGACGGAGGCGATACGCAGTATTTT.

This chain uses TRBV10-3 with TRBJ2-7; no definite D call. This CDR3 contains 13 residues. With 1 base removed from V and 3 bases from J, the gap between germline ends came to 7 bases. Germline V gene data show CDR1 as ENHRY and CDR2 as SYGVKD. The CDR3 protein is CAISEYRDYEQYF. For the CDR3, the DNA is TGTGCCATCAGTGAGTACAGAGACTACGAGCAGTACTTC.

V gene TRBV2 combines with J gene TRBJ1-1, with TRBD1 matching 9 bases. Germline CDR1 SNHLY, CDR2 FYNNEI. CDR3 size: 13 residues. V lost 10 bases to trimming and J lost 5 bases; unmatched junction nucleotides: 8. Written as DNA, the CDR3 is TGTGCCATACAGGGGGCGCGTCAAACTGAAGCTTTCTTT. It specifies CAIQGARQTEAFF.

This rearrangement joins TRBV5-4 to TRBJ2-7; possibly TRBD1 for D (7 bases). V was shortened by 2 bases and J by 2 bases, with 17 bases between the two germline ends. Germline CDR1 reads SGHNT; CDR2 reads YYREEE (reference sequence). This CDR3 has 16 amino acids. The CDR3 loop is CASSLPGGTATYEQYF. The CDR3 region has the DNA TGTGCCAGCAGCTTACCAGGGGGGACAGCAACCTACGAGCAGTACTTC.

The chain couples TRBV11-2 to TRBJ1-6, with 7 positions matching TRBD1. J was trimmed by 5 bases and V by 5 bases; bases with no gene match: 9. CDR3 length: 16 residues. Germline values: CDR1 SGHAT, CDR2 FQNNGV. The CDR3 DNA follows: TGTGCCAGCAGCGCGCGTCCGGGACAGAATAATTCACCCCTCCACTTT. Protein sequence: CASSARPGQNNSPLHF.

The V call is TRBV9, the J call TRBJ1-6; no firm D call. This CDR3 comprises 12 residues. In germline, CDR1 is SGDLS, CDR2 YYNGEE. Trimming shortened V by 0 bases and J by 15 bases, and 10 bases separated the two germline ends. The CDR3 sequence is CASSVGEGFLHF. In DNA form, the CDR3 reads TGTGCCAGCAGCGTAGGAGAGGGTTTCCTCCACTTT.

The count of this clone is one. The gene calls are TRBV30 and TRBJ2-4; D possibly corresponds to TRBD1 (5 bases). V was clipped by 2 bases and J by 9 bases, with 23 bases between them. The CDR3 loop spans 16 amino acids. CDR1 is GTSNPN, CDR2 SVGIG, per germline (reference sequence). The CDR3 DNA is TGTGCCTGGAGTTCCTCAAGCGCGGTGGGGCTTTTCATTCAGTACTTC. Protein: CAWSSSSAVGLFIQYF.

The gene calls are TRBV30 and TRBJ2-7, with D perhaps TRBD1 (5 bases). This CDR3 contains 14 residues. V gave up 5 bases and J gave up 5 bases, with 19 bases separating them. CDR1 GTSNPN and CDR2 SVGIG come from the germline V gene (reference sequence). This CDR3 is CAWGLGVVGNEQYF. The CDR3 nucleotides read TGTGCCTGGGGCCTAGGGGTCGTAGGTAACGAGCAGTACTTC.

The chain has TRBV7-3 and TRBJ1-2; 9 bases are a match to TRBD1. CDR1 and CDR2 from the germline V gene are SGHTA and FQGTGA. With 5 bases clipped from V and 7 bases from J, the junction kept 11 bases outside the gene matches. The CDR3 contains 15 residues. CDR3 sequence: CASSPGTGFLSGYTF. The CDR3 nucleotides are TGTGCCAGCAGCCCAGGGACAGGGTTCCTGAGTGGCTACACCTTC.

The chain joins TRBV3-1 (or the pseudogene TRBV3-2) to TRBJ1-2; TRBD1 is a possible D gene (6 bases). The germline CDR1 and CDR2 sequences are LGHDT and YNNKEL (reference sequence). The CDR3 covers 16 residues. Trimming stripped 0 bases from V and 4 bases from J, with 15 bases between. Here the CDR3 DNA reads TGTGCCAGCAGCCAAGAGGGGAGGGGGGGCCCCTATGGCTACACCTTC. As protein: CASSQEGRGGPYGYTF.

The genes are TRBV7-9 and TRBJ2-1; 9 nucleotides match TRBD1. The CDR3 length is 15 residues. The junction had 7 bases not matched to a gene; V was cut back by 5 bases and J by 5 bases. The germline V gene encodes CDR1 SEHNR and CDR2 FQNEAQ (reference sequence). The DNA for the CDR3 is TGTGCCAGCAGCCCGCGGACAGGGGCAAACAATGAGCAGTTCTTC. Its protein product is CASSPRTGANNEQFF.